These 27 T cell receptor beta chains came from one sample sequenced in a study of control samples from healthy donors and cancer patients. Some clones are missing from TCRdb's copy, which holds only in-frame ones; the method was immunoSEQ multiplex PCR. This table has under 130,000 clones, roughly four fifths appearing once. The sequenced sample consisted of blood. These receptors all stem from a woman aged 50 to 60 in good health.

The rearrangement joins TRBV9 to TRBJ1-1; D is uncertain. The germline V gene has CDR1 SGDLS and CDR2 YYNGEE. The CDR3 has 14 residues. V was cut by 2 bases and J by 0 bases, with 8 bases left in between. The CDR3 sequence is CASSVGTVNTEAFF. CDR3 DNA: TGTGCCAGCAGCGTTGGAACGGTGAACACTGAAGCTTTCTTT.

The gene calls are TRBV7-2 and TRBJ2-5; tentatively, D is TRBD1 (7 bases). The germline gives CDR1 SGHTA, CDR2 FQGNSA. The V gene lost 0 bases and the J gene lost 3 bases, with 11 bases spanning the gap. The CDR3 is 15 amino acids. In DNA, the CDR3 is TGTGCCAGCAGCTTAGCGCCCAGGGGGGAAGAGACCCAGTACTTC. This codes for CASSLAPRGEETQYF.

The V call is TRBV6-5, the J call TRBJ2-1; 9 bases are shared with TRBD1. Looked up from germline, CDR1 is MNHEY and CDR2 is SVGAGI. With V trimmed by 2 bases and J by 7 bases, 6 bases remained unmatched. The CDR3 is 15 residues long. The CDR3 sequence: CASSYTGGGGNEQFF. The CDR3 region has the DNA TGTGCCAGCAGTTACACAGGGGGCGGAGGGAATGAGCAGTTCTTC.

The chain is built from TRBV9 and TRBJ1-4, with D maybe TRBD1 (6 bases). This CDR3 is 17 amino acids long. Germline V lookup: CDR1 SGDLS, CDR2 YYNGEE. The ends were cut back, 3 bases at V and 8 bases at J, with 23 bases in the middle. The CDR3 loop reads CASSATSDRRRGEKLFF. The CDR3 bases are TGTGCCAGCAGCGCCACCTCCGACAGGCGAAGAGGCGAAAAACTGTTTTTT.

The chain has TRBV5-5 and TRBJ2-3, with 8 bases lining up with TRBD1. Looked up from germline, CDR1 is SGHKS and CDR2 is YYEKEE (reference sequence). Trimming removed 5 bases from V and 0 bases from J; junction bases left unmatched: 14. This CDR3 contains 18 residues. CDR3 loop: CASRRGQGSWLSTDTQYF. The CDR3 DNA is TGTGCCAGCAGGCGAGGACAGGGAAGTTGGTTGAGCACAGATACGCAGTATTTT.

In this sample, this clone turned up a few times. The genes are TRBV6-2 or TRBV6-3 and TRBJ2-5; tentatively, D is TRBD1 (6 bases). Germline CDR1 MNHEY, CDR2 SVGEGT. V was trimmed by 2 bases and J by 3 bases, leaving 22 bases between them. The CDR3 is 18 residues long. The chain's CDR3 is CASSYHPRFGQIKETQYF. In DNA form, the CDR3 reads TGTGCCAGCAGTTACCATCCTCGGTTCGGACAGATTAAAGAGACCCAGTACTTC.

The CDR3 region is CASSLAHFATNEKLFF. The CDR3 nucleotides read TGTGCCAGCAGTTTGGCCCATTTCGCAACTAATGAAAAACTGTTTTTT. The chain combines TRBV6-5 with TRBJ1-4; D is uncertain. CDR3 length equals 16 residues. V lost 4 bases and J lost 0, with 12 bases in between. Germline V gives CDR1 MNHEY, CDR2 SVGAGI.

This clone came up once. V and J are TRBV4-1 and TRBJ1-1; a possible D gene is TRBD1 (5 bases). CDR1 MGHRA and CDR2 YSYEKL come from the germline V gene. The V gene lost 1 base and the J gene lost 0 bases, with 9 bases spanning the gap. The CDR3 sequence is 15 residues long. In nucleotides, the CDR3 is TGCGCCAGCAGCCAAGCATCGGGGGTGAACACTGAAGCTTTCTTT. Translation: CASSQASGVNTEAFF.

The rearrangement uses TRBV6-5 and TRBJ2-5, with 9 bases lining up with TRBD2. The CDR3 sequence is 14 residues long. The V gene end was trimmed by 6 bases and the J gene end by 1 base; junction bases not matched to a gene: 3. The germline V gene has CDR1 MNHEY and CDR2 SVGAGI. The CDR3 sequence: CASSWTSAQETQYF. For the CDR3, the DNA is TGTGCCAGCAGCTGGACTAGCGCCCAAGAGACCCAGTACTTC.

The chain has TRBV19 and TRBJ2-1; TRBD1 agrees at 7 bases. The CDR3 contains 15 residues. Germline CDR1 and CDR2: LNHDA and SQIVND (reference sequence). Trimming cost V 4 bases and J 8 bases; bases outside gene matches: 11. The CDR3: CASSTGTAYGDEQFF. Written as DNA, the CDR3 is TGTGCCAGTAGTACCGGGACAGCCTATGGGGATGAGCAGTTCTTC.

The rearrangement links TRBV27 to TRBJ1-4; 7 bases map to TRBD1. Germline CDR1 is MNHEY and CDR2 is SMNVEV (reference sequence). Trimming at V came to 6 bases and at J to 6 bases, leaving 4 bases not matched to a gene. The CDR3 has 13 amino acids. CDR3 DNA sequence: TGTGCCAGCAGGCAGGGGGGGGATGAAAAACTGTTTTTT. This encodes CASRQGGDEKLFF.

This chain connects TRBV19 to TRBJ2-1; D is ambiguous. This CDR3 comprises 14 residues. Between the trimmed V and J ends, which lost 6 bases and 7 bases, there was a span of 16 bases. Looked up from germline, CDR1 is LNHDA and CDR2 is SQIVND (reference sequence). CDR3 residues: CASRQNTPSNEQFF. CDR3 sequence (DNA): TGTGCCAGTAGACAGAATACCCCGTCAAATGAGCAGTTCTTC.

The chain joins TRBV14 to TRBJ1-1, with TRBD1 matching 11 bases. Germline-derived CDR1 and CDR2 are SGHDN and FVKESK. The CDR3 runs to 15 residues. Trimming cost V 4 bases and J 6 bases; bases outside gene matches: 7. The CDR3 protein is CASSPGTGGWSEAFF. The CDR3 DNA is TGTGCCAGCAGCCCCGGGACAGGGGGTTGGTCTGAAGCTTTCTTT.

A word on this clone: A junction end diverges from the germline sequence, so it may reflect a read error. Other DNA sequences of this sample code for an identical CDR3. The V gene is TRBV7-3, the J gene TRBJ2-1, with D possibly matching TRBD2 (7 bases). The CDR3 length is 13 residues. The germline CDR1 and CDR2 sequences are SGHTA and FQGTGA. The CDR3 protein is CASSLMTGGALVF. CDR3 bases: TGTGCCAGCAGCTTAATGACGGGGGGCGCATTGGTCTTC.

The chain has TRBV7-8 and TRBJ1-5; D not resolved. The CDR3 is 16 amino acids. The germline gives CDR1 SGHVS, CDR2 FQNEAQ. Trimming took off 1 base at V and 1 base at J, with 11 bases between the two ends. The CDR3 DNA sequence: TGTGCCAGCAGCTTAGAGTGGCGTGTAAGCAATCAGCCCCAGCATTTT. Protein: CASSLEWRVSNQPQHF.

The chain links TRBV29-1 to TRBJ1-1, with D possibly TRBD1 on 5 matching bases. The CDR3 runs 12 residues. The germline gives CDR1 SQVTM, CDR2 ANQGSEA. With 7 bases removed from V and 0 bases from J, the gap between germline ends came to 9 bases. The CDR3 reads CSGGSVNTEAFF. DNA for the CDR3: TGCAGCGGGGGGTCCGTGAACACTGAAGCTTTCTTT.

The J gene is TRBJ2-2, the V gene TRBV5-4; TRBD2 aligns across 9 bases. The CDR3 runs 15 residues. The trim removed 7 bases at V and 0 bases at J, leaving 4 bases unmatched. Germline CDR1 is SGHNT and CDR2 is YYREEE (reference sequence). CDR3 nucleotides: TGTGCCAGCGGCGGGGGGGTAACGAACACCGGGGAGCTGTTTTTT. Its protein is CASGGGVTNTGELFF.

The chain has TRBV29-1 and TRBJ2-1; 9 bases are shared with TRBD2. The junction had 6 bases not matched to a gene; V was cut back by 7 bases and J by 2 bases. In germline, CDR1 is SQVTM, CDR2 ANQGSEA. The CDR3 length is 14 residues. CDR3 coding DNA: TGCAGCGCCCCTAGCGGGACCGCCTACAATGAGCAGTTCTTC. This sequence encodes CSAPSGTAYNEQFF.

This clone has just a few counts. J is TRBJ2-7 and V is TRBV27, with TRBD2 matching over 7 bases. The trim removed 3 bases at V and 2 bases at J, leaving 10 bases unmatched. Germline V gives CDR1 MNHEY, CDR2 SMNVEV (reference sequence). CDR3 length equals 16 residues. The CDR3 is CASSFVKLGLAYEQYF. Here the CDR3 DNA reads TGTGCCAGCAGTTTTGTAAAACTCGGACTAGCCTACGAGCAGTACTTC.

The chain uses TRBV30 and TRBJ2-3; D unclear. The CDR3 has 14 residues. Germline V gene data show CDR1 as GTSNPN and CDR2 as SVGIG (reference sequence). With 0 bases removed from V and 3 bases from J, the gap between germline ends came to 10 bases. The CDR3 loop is CAWSVLFGTDTQYF. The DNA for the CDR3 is TGTGCCTGGAGTGTACTGTTTGGAACAGATACGCAGTATTTT.

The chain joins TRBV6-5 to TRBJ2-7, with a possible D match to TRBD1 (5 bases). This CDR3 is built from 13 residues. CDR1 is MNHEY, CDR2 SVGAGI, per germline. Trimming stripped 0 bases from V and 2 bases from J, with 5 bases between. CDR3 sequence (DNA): TGTGCCAGCAGTTACTCGACAGCCTACGAGCAGTACTTC. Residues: CASSYSTAYEQYF.

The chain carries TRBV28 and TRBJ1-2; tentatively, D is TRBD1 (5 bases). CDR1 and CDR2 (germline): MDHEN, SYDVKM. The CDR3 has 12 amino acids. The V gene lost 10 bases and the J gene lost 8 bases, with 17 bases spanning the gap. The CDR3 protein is CAIPGPREGYTF. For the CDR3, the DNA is TGTGCCATTCCAGGGCCCAGGGAAGGCTACACCTTC.

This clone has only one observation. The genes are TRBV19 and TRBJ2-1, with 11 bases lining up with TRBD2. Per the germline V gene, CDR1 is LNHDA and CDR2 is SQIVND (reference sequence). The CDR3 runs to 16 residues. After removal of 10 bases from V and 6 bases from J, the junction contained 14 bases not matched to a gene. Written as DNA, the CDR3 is TGTGCCACCGCGACTTCCGCTAGCGGGGGGCGCAATGAGCAGTTCTTC. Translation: CATATSASGGRNEQFF. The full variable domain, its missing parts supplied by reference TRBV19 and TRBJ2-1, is DGGITQSPKYLFRKEGQNVTLSCEQNLNHDAMYWYRQDPGQGLRLIYYSQIVNDFQKGDIAEGYSVSREKKESFPLTVTSAQKNPTAFYLCATATSASGGRNEQFFGPGTRLTVL.

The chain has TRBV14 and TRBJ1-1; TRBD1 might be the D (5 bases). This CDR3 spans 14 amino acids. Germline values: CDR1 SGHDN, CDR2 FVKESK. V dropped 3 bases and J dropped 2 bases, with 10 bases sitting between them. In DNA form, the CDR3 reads TGTGCCAGCAGCCAGGGGCAGGGCAACACTGAAGCTTTCTTT. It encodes CASSQGQGNTEAFF.

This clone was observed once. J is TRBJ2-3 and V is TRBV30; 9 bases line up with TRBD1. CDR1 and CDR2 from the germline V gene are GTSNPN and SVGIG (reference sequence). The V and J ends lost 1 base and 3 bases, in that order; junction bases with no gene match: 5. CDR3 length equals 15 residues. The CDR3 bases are TGTGCCTGGAGTGCAGGGACAGGGTGGACAGATACGCAGTATTTT. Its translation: CAWSAGTGWTDTQYF.

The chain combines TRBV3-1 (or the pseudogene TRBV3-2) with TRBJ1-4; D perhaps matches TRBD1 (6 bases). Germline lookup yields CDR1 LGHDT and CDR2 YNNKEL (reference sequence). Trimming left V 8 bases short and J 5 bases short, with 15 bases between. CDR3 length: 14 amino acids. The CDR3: CASGTGRGNEKLFF. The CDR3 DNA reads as TGTGCCAGCGGTACAGGGAGGGGGAATGAAAAACTGTTTTTT.

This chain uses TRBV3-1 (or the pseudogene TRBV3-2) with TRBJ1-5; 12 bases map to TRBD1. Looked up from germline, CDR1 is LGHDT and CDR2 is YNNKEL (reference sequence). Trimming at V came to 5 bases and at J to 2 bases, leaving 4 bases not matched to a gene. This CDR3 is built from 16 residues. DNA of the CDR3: TGTGCCAGCAGCGCCGGGACAGGGGGCGGCAATCAGCCCCAGCATTTT. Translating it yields CASSAGTGGGNQPQHF.